The 4 T cell receptor beta chains presented below share a single source sample, sequenced in a study of T cell responses to AZD1222 COVID-19 vaccine. TCRdb keeps only in-frame clones here, not all; method: immunoSEQ multiplex PCR. The data hold 25,000 to 30,000 clones, with about 92% observed a single time. The source was peripheral blood, collected 28 days after the second AZD1222 dose. All receptors derive from an adult who received the AZD1222 COVID-19 vaccine.

CDR3 DNA sequence: TGTGCCAGCAGCTTCAAGGGGACCGAGCAGCAGTACTTC. Protein product: CASSFKGTEQQYF. The chain employs TRBV11-2 and TRBJ2-7; D could derive from TRBD1 or TRBD2 (5 bases each). V was pared by 3 bases and J by 8 bases, with 14 bases between. Germline CDR1 is SGHAT and CDR2 is FQNNGV. The CDR3 extends over 13 amino acids.

The chain joins TRBV3-1 (or the pseudogene TRBV3-2) to TRBJ2-7; tentatively, D is TRBD2 (5 bases). The CDR3 sequence is 13 residues long. V lost 4 bases and J 3 bases, leaving 10 bases between the germline ends. Germline V gives CDR1 LGHDT, CDR2 YNNKEL (reference sequence). The CDR3 region has the DNA TGTGCCAGCAGCCGCGAGAGGGACTACGAGCAGTACTTC. This encodes CASSRERDYEQYF.

The chain recombines TRBV7-2 with TRBJ2-1, with D possibly TRBD1 on 5 matching bases. The CDR3 consists of 17 residues. V was cut by 7 bases and J by 3 bases, with 22 bases left in between. Germline CDR1 SGHTA, CDR2 FQGNSA. DNA for the CDR3: TGTGCCAGCATCCTAACCGTTCAGGGTACGATCTACAATGAGCAGTTCTTC. It encodes CASILTVQGTIYNEQFF.

The chain carries TRBV2 and TRBJ2-3, with 10 bases identical to TRBD2. This CDR3 region has 18 residues. Germline assignment: CDR1 SNHLY and CDR2 FYNNEI. J gave up 6 bases and V 2 bases, and 14 bases lay outside the gene matches. The CDR3 DNA reads as TGTGCCAGCAGTGAAATGGGCCCCCTAGCGGGAGAGGGGGATACGCAGTATTTT. This gives the protein CASSEMGPLAGEGDTQYF. Supplemented by reference TRBV2 and TRBJ2-3, the full variable domain reads EPEVTQTPSHQVTQMGQEVILRCVPISNHLYFYWYRQILGQKVEFLVSFYNNEISEKSEIFDDQFSVERPDGSNFTLKIRSTKLEDSAMYFCASSEMGPLAGEGDTQYFGPGTRLTVL.